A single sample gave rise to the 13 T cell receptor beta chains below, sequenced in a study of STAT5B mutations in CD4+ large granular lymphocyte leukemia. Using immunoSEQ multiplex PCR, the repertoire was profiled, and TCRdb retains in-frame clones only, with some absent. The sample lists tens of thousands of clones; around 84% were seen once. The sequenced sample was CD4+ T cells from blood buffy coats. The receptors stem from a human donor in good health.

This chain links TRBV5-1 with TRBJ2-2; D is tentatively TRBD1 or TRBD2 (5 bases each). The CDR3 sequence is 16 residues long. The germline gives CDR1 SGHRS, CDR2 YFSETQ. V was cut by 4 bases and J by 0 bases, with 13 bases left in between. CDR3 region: CASSPWGSANTGELFF. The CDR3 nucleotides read TGCGCCAGCAGCCCATGGGGGAGCGCGAACACCGGGGAGCTGTTTTTT.

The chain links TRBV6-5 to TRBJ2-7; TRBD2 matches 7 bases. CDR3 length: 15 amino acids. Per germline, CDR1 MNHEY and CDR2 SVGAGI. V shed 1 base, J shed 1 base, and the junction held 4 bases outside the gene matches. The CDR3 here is CASSYWGRESYEQYF. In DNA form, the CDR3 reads TGTGCCAGCAGTTACTGGGGGAGGGAGTCCTACGAGCAGTACTTC.

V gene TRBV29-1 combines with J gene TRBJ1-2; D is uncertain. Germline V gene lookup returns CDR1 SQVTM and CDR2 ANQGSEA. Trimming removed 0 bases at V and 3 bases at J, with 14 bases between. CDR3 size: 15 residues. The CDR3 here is CSVEDTEVGYYGYTF. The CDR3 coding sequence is TGCAGCGTTGAAGATACGGAGGTGGGGTACTATGGCTACACCTTC.

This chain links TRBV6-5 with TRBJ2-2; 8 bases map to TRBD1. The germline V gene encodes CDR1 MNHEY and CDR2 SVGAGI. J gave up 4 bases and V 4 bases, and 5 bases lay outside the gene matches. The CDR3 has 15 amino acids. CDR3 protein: CASSLTTGVTGELFF. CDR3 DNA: TGTGCCAGCAGTTTAACGACAGGGGTCACCGGGGAGCTGTTTTTT.

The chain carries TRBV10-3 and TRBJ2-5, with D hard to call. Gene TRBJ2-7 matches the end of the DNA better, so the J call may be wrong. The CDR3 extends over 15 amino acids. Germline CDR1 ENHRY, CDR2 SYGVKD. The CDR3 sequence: CAISGSPALTYEQYF. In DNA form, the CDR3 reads TGTGCCATCAGTGGGTCCCCGGCCCTCACCTACGAGCAGTACTTC.

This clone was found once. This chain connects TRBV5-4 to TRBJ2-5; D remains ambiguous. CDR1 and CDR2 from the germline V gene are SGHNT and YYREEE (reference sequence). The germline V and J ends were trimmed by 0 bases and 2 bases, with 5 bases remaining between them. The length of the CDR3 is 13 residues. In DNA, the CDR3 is TGTGCCAGCAGCTTGGTCCCGCAAGAGACCCAGTACTTC. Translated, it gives CASSLVPQETQYF.

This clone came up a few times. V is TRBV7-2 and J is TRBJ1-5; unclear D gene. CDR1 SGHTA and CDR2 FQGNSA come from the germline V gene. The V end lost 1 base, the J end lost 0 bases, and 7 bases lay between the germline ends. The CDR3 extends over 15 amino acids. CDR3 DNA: TGTGCCAGCAGCTTAGTTCAAAATAGCAATCAGCCCCAGCATTTT. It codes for CASSLVQNSNQPQHF.

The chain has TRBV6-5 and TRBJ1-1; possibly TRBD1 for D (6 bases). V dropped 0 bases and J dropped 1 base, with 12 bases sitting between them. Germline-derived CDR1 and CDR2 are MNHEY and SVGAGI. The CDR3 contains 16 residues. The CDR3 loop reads CASSYSEGEGNTEAFF. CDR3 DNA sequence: TGTGCCAGCAGTTACTCGGAGGGGGAGGGGAACACTGAAGCTTTCTTT.

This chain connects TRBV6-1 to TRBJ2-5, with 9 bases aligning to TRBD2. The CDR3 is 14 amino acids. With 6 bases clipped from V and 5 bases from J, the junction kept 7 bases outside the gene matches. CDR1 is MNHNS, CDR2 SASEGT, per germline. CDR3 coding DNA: TGTGCCAGCAGCGGGCGGGGGGGTAGGGAGACCCAGTACTTC. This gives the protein CASSGRGGRETQYF.

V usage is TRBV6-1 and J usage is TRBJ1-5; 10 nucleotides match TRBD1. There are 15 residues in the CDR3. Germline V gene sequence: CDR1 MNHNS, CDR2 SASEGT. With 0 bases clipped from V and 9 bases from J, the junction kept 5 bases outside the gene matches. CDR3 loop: CASSEAGTGEGPQHF. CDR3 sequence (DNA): TGTGCCAGCAGTGAAGCCGGGACAGGGGAAGGGCCCCAGCATTTT.

CDR3 in DNA: TGTGCCATGCTAGATGTTGAAGAGACCCAGTACTTC. Translated: CAMLDVEETQYF. The chain joins TRBV28 to TRBJ2-5, with D unresolved. Germline V gene data show CDR1 as MDHEN and CDR2 as SYDVKM. Deletions cut 10 bases from V and 3 bases from J, with 12 bases between. The CDR3 spans 12 residues.

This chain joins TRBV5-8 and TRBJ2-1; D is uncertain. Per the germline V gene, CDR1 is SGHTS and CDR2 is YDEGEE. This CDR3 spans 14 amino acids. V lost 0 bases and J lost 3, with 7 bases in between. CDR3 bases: TGTGCCAGCAGCTTGGCCTCCGGCTACAATGAGCAGTTCTTC. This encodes CASSLASGYNEQFF.

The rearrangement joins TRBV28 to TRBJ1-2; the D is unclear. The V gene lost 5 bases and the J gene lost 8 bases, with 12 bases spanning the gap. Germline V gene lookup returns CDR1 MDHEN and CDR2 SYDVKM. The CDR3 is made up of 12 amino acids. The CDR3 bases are TGTGCCAGCAGTACAAACCCAAAGGGCTACACCTTC. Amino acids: CASSTNPKGYTF.